This note documents a single T cell receptor (beta chain) sequence. These data belong to a study of control samples from healthy donors and cancer patients. Trimming removed 0 bases at V and 5 bases at J, with 12 bases between. Germline CDR1 and CDR2: LGHNT and FRNRAP. The CDR3 loop spans 15 amino acids. Profiling relied on immunoSEQ multiplex PCR, and the TCRdb table lists in-frame clones only, not all of them. The table includes about 160,000 clones, around 90% detected once. The sequenced material came from blood. The genes are TRBV12-5 and TRBJ2-3; D may match TRBD1 or TRBD2 (5 bases each). The receptor's source is a woman in her 30s in good health. The CDR3 DNA reads as TGTGCTAGTGGTTTGGTAGGCGAGGGGAGAGATACGCAGTATTTT. Encoded protein: CASGLVGEGRDTQYF.